Below, 19 T cell receptor beta chains from the same sample are listed, as sequenced in a study of blood T cells in healthy people across ages. The second PCR ran about 7 to 12 cycles with a sample-barcoded 5' primer and J-beta primers. MiXCR, run by TCRdb on the 5' RACE reads, gives a single entry per CDR3 protein. The data contain hundreds of thousands of distinct CDR3 sequences, 58% of them singletons. Sequencing was performed on blood. The receptors stem from a man aged 55-75 years in good health.

This clonotype occurred a few times. This rearrangement joins TRBV12-3 or TRBV12-4 to TRBJ2-5; 13 bases map to TRBD2. The J segment lost 4 bases and the V segment lost 5 bases, leaving 10 bases of the junction unmatched. The CDR3 consists of 17 residues. Here the CDR3 DNA reads TGTGCCAGCAGTCCTGGGCGACTAGCGGGGGGTATAGAGACCCAGTACTTC. This codes for CASSPGRLAGGIETQYF.

The gene calls are TRBV20-1 and TRBJ2-4, with D possibly TRBD1 on 5 matching bases. Germline V CDR1 and CDR2: DFQATT, SNEGSKA (reference sequence). Trimming took 6 bases from V and 5 from J, leaving 14 bases between them. The CDR3 sequence is 13 residues long. CDR3 DNA sequence: TGCAGTGCACCCAGGGTCAACCAAAACATTCAGTACTTC. Translated: CSAPRVNQNIQYF.

The V gene is TRBV20-1, the J gene TRBJ1-4; D is uncertain. Trimming cost V 6 bases and J 6 bases, with 11 bases left between them. CDR3 length: 12 residues. In germline, CDR1 is DFQATT, CDR2 SNEGSKA (reference sequence). CDR3 DNA: TGCAGTGCCCGGCGGCGCGATGAAAAACTGTTTTTT. Translation: CSARRRDEKLFF.

The sample holds a few counts of this clonotype. The gene calls are TRBV4-1 and TRBJ1-2; D is unresolved. The V and J ends lost 4 bases and 4 bases respectively, with 16 bases between them. Germline V gene lookup returns CDR1 MGHRA and CDR2 YSYEKL. This CDR3 region has 15 residues. Here the CDR3 DNA reads TGCGCCAGCAGCCCCCAGGTATTGGGCCCCTATGGCTACACCTTC. This translates into CASSPQVLGPYGYTF.

The V gene is TRBV27, the J gene TRBJ2-1; 9 bases line up with TRBD2. The DNA end is a closer match to TRBJ2-7, so the J assignment may be wrong. This CDR3 spans 17 amino acids. Germline V gene sequence: CDR1 MNHEY, CDR2 SMNVEV (reference sequence). CDR3 DNA sequence: TGTGCCAGCAGTTCAGGGGGTCTAGCGGGGACCTACAATGAGCAGTACTTC. This gives the protein CASSSGGLAGTYNEQYF.

This clonotype has a single count. V gene TRBV29-1 combines with J gene TRBJ1-2; 9 positions match TRBD1. The CDR3 is made up of 13 amino acids. The V gene end was trimmed by 2 bases and the J gene end by 6 bases; junction bases not matched to a gene: 4. Germline CDR1 SQVTM, CDR2 ANQGSEA. CDR3 DNA sequence: TGCAGCGTTGAACACAGGGGGCGGAATGGCTACACCTTC. It is translated as CSVEHRGRNGYTF.

The chain is built from TRBV28 and TRBJ1-5; 7 positions agree with TRBD1. The CDR3 extends over 14 amino acids. J lost 4 bases, V lost 5 bases, and 5 bases had no gene match. CDR1 and CDR2 (germline): MDHEN, SYDVKM. CDR3 amino acids: CASSHDRVNQPQHF. The CDR3 DNA follows: TGTGCCAGCAGTCACGACAGGGTTAATCAGCCCCAGCATTTT.

The chain is built from TRBV7-2 and TRBJ1-5; TRBD1 might be the D (5 bases). The CDR3 consists of 15 residues. CDR1 and CDR2 from the germline V gene are SGHTA and FQGNSA. V was pared by 5 bases and J by 3 bases, with 14 bases between. Here the CDR3 DNA reads TGTGCCAGCAGCCCAACCGGGGCGTACAATCAGCCCCAGCATTTT. This translates into CASSPTGAYNQPQHF.

The gene calls are TRBV12-3 or TRBV12-4 and TRBJ1-6; D possibly corresponds to TRBD1 (6 bases). The CDR3 length is 16 residues. The V end lost 7 bases, the J end lost 1 base, and 14 bases lay between the germline ends. CDR3 in amino acids: CASKRQGTSYNSPLHF. CDR3 nucleotide sequence: TGTGCCAGCAAGCGGCAGGGGACGTCCTATAATTCACCCCTCCACTTT.

V and J are TRBV12-3 or TRBV12-4 and TRBJ2-5; 7 nucleotides agree with TRBD1. The CDR3 covers 13 residues. J gave up 0 bases and V 6 bases, and 1 base lay outside the gene matches. The CDR3 DNA is TGTGCCAGCAGGCAGGGGGACCAAGAGACCCAGTACTTC. Protein: CASRQGDQETQYF.

This sequence joins TRBV28 and TRBJ2-4, with 11 bases identical to TRBD1. The J call could be wrong; TRBJ2-7 is a better fit for the DNA end. Per the germline V gene, CDR1 is MDHEN and CDR2 is SYDVKM. The CDR3 is 15 amino acids. The CDR3 DNA is TGTGCCAGCAGTTTCGCCGGGACAGGGGGCTACGAGCAGTACTTC. Translation: CASSFAGTGGYEQYF.

Points on this clonotype: A read error may explain this, as a much larger clone is one base away. This sequence joins TRBV28 and TRBJ2-5; the match to TRBD1 covers 7 bases. The V gene end was trimmed by 8 bases and the J gene end by 7 bases; junction bases not matched to a gene: 16. The CDR3 is made up of 15 amino acids. From germline, CDR1 is MDHEN and CDR2 SYDVKM. The CDR3 coding sequence is TGTGCCAGCGCCCGGGCGGGCAGGGGGAAAGGGACCCAGTACTTC. Protein sequence: CASARAGRGKGTQYF.

The chain has TRBV20-1 and TRBJ2-5; possible D gene TRBD2, 5 bases. V was trimmed by 3 bases and J by 7 bases, leaving 15 bases between them. The germline V gene has CDR1 DFQATT and CDR2 SNEGSKA (reference sequence). The CDR3 spans 13 residues. CDR3 loop: CSASMAGRGTQYF. CDR3 nucleotide sequence: TGCAGTGCTAGTATGGCAGGCCGGGGGACCCAGTACTTC.

The chain joins TRBV18 to TRBJ2-5; possibly TRBD1 for D (5 bases). Germline V lookup: CDR1 KGHSH, CDR2 LQKENI. The CDR3 has 16 amino acids. V shed 1 base and J shed 0 bases, with 12 bases lying between them. For the CDR3, the DNA is TGTGCCAGCTCACCACAAGGGGATTTTTACCAAGAGACCCAGTACTTC. Its translation is CASSPQGDFYQETQYF.

V is TRBV3-1 and J is TRBJ2-7; tentative D call: TRBD2 (5 bases). The CDR3 contains 13 residues. The V gene lost 3 bases and the J gene lost 3 bases, with 9 bases spanning the gap. Germline values: CDR1 LGHDT, CDR2 YNNKEL (reference sequence). CDR3 protein: CASSHGGGYEQYF. The CDR3 coding sequence is TGTGCCAGCAGCCATGGAGGAGGCTACGAGCAGTACTTC.

For the CDR3, the DNA is TGTGCCAGCAGTCAGGACAGGGGGCACACCGGGGAGCTGTTTTTT. Translated: CASSQDRGHTGELFF. J is TRBJ2-2 and V is TRBV2; TRBD1 agrees at 11 bases. Germline loops: CDR1 SNHLY, CDR2 FYNNEI. The CDR3 is made up of 15 amino acids. V gave up 5 bases and J gave up 3 bases; unmatched junction bases: 2.

This clonotype was detected only a few times. This chain uses TRBV10-3 with TRBJ2-5; 10 positions match TRBD1. This CDR3 contains 16 residues. V was clipped by 0 bases and J by 0 bases; unmatched bases: 1. Per germline, CDR1 ENHRY and CDR2 SYGVKD. CDR3 sequence: CAISESDRGYQETQYF. The CDR3 DNA is TGTGCCATCAGTGAGTCGGACAGGGGGTACCAAGAGACCCAGTACTTC.

V usage is TRBV20-1 and J usage is TRBJ2-5, with TRBD1 matching 9 bases. The germline V gene has CDR1 DFQATT and CDR2 SNEGSKA (reference sequence). V was pared by 7 bases and J by 5 bases, with 5 bases of the junction left unmatched. This CDR3 region has 12 residues. The CDR3 here is CSGNRGLETQYF. The DNA of the CDR3 is TGCAGTGGCAACAGGGGGCTGGAGACCCAGTACTTC.

This clonotype was observed a few times. This chain joins TRBV4-2 and TRBJ2-6; D unclear. Germline loops: CDR1 LGHNA, CDR2 YNFKEQ. The CDR3 length is 15 residues. Trimming pared 1 base from V and 0 bases from J, leaving 4 bases between. CDR3: CASSQAGSGANVLTF. CDR3 nucleotide sequence: TGTGCCAGCAGCCAAGCGGGCTCTGGGGCCAACGTCCTGACTTTC.